The source of this T cell receptor beta chain is a study of T cell clones after liver transplantation. Using immunoSEQ multiplex PCR, the repertoire was profiled, and TCRdb retains in-frame clones only, with some absent. Of around 75,000 clones listed, around 84% are singletons. Germline V CDR1 and CDR2: LGHNA, YNFKEQ. The germline V and J ends were trimmed by 1 base and 0 bases, with 13 bases remaining between them. CDR3 size: 17 residues. Sequencing used CD4+ T cells from blood, obtained less than 50 months after liver transplant. The chain recombines TRBV4-2 with TRBJ1-3; no reliable D call. The clonotype was recovered from a human patient who received a liver transplant. Some T cells may trace back to the graft donor. CDR3 amino acids: CASSQAGGSFSGNTIYF. Here the CDR3 DNA reads TGTGCCAGCAGCCAAGCGGGCGGGTCCTTCTCTGGAAACACCATATATTTT.